Each of the 21 T cell receptor beta chains below was sequenced from the same sample in a study of cytomegalovirus exposure and HLA in healthy donors. The PCR was carried out with 60 Vbeta primers and 13 Jbeta primers. Some clones are missing from TCRdb's copy, which holds only in-frame ones; the method was immunoSEQ multiplex PCR. The table records about 120,000 clones, under 85% of them present only once. The material sequenced was PBMCs. The source is a human donor in good health.

The chain recombines TRBV10-3 with TRBJ1-1; D is unresolved. V was cut by 4 bases and J by 1 base, with 7 bases left in between. The CDR3 is 13 residues long. The V gene's germline CDR1 is ENHRY and CDR2 SYGVKD. The CDR3 DNA reads TGTGCCATCAGTGCTAACCCGAACACTGAAGCTTTCTTT. It codes for CAISANPNTEAFF.

The rearrangement uses TRBV4-2 and TRBJ1-3, with D hard to call. V dropped 4 bases and J dropped 5 bases, with 18 bases sitting between them. CDR1 and CDR2 from the germline V gene are LGHNA and YNFKEQ. CDR3 size: 16 residues. DNA for the CDR3: TGTGCCAGCAGCCTTCAAGAGACCGAGGCTCGAAACACCATATATTTT. It is translated as CASSLQETEARNTIYF.

This clone turned up a few times. The rearrangement links TRBV5-1 to TRBJ2-2, with 9 bases matching TRBD2. The V gene end was trimmed by 4 bases and the J gene end by 4 bases; junction bases not matched to a gene: 8. The CDR3 is 16 amino acids. CDR1 and CDR2 (germline): SGHRS, YFSETQ. DNA for the CDR3: TGCGCCAGCAGCCCAGGACTAGCGACAATCACCGGGGAGCTGTTTTTT. Translating gives CASSPGLATITGELFF.

CDR3 residues: CATSRAGEGLDEQYF. In nucleotides, the CDR3 is TGTGCCACCAGCAGAGCCGGGGAGGGCCTCGACGAGCAGTACTTC. The chain uses TRBV15 and TRBJ2-7; 7 nucleotides line up with TRBD2. This CDR3 has 15 amino acids. Germline trimming cut 1 base from V and 5 bases from J; bases unmatched to any gene: 8. Germline lookup yields CDR1 LNHNV and CDR2 YYDKDF (reference sequence).

V gene TRBV5-1 combines with J gene TRBJ2-7, with D possibly being TRBD2 (6 bases). Trimming stripped 1 base from V and 2 bases from J, with 13 bases between. The germline V gene encodes CDR1 SGHRS and CDR2 YFSETQ. This CDR3 contains 15 residues. CDR3 nucleotide sequence: TGCGCCAGCAGCTTGAGTGGGACTCTCCCCTACGAGCAGTACTTC. It translates to CASSLSGTLPYEQYF.

The chain couples TRBV7-6 to TRBJ2-3; 8 nucleotides match TRBD2. The trim removed 1 base at V and 4 bases at J, leaving 7 bases unmatched. The germline V gene encodes CDR1 SGHVS and CDR2 FNYEAQ. The CDR3 is made up of 16 amino acids. The CDR3 spells CASSLGPAGGPDTQYF. DNA of the CDR3: TGTGCCAGCAGCTTAGGACCTGCGGGAGGTCCAGATACGCAGTATTTT.

This clone came up once. The chain employs TRBV5-5 and TRBJ2-5, with 11 bases lining up with TRBD2. The V segment lost 7 bases and the J segment 4 bases; nucleotides outside the gene matches: 9. The CDR3 loop spans 15 amino acids. The germline CDR1 and CDR2 sequences are SGHKS and YYEKEE (reference sequence). The CDR3 nucleotides are TGTGCCAGCGAATCACTAGCGGGAGTTATAGAGACCCAGTACTTC. Amino acid sequence: CASESLAGVIETQYF.

The chain links TRBV19 to TRBJ2-1, with 12 nucleotides matching TRBD2. V trimming: 5 bases; J trimming: 0 bases; junction bases outside the gene matches: 11. The CDR3 runs 19 residues. Per the germline V gene, CDR1 is LNHDA and CDR2 is SQIVND (reference sequence). In nucleotides, the CDR3 is TGTGCCAGTAGTGTGGTCCCGGGACTAGCGGGCCCCTCCTACAATGAGCAGTTCTTC. Its protein is CASSVVPGLAGPSYNEQFF.

This clone was seen a few times. CDR3 sequence (DNA): TGTGCCAGCACAGGCCCACCGAACACTGAAGCTTTCTTT. Protein sequence: CASTGPPNTEAFF. The V call is TRBV6-1, the J call TRBJ1-1; no clear D. V was trimmed by 7 bases and J by 1 base, leaving 10 bases between them. Germline assignment: CDR1 MNHNS and CDR2 SASEGT. This CDR3 is built from 13 residues.

J is TRBJ2-7 and V is TRBV19, with a tentative D call TRBD2 (6 bases). The germline gives CDR1 LNHDA, CDR2 SQIVND (reference sequence). The CDR3 has 15 residues. V gave up 3 bases and J gave up 2 bases, with 14 bases separating them. CDR3 protein: CASSMAFRRAYEQYF. CDR3 in DNA: TGTGCCAGTAGTATGGCGTTCCGGAGGGCCTACGAGCAGTACTTC.

The rearrangement links TRBV27 to TRBJ2-7, with 9 bases lining up with TRBD1. The length of the CDR3 is 17 residues. V lost 5 bases to trimming and J lost 2 bases; unmatched junction nucleotides: 13. CDR1 is MNHEY, CDR2 SMNVEV, per germline (reference sequence). The CDR3 region has the DNA TGTGCCAGCAGTACGAACCTTGGACAGGGGATTACCTACGAGCAGTACTTC. Translation: CASSTNLGQGITYEQYF.

This chain joins TRBV28 and TRBJ1-1; the D gene is possibly TRBD1 (6 bases). From germline, CDR1 is MDHEN and CDR2 SYDVKM. Trimming removed 3 bases at V and 5 bases at J, with 10 bases between. This CDR3 spans 13 amino acids. CDR3 sequence (DNA): TGTGCCAGCAGTTTGGCTGGACAGACTGAAGCTTTCTTT. Translated, it gives CASSLAGQTEAFF.

The genes are TRBV6-6 and TRBJ2-1; possibly TRBD1 for D (6 bases). V lost 7 bases and J lost 7, with 14 bases in between. CDR1 and CDR2 (germline): MNHNY, SVGAGI (reference sequence). This CDR3 region has 13 residues. This CDR3 is CASTRNRENEQFF. CDR3 nucleotide sequence: TGTGCCAGCACCAGAAACAGGGAAAATGAGCAGTTCTTC.

In its sample, this clone was seen a few times. The chain employs TRBV27 and TRBJ2-7; 11 bases match TRBD2. The V and J ends lost 8 bases and 4 bases, in that order; junction bases with no gene match: 4. Per the germline V gene, CDR1 is MNHEY and CDR2 is SMNVEV (reference sequence). The CDR3 totals 13 residues. CDR3: CASGTSGSYEQYF. CDR3 bases: TGTGCCAGCGGAACTAGCGGGAGTTACGAGCAGTACTTC.

The rearrangement joins TRBV9 to TRBJ1-1; D gene unclear. V lost 0 bases and J 4 bases, leaving 7 bases between the germline ends. This CDR3 contains 13 residues. Germline values: CDR1 SGDLS, CDR2 YYNGEE. For the CDR3, the DNA is TGTGCCAGCAGCGTAGCTTCCGGCACTGAAGCTTTCTTT. Translating gives CASSVASGTEAFF. Based on the CDR3 plus reference TRBV9 and TRBJ1-1, the full variable domain is DSGVTQTPKHLITATGQRVTLRCSPRSGDLSVYWYQQSLDQGLQFLIQYYNGEERAKGNILERFSAQQFPDLHSELNLSSLELGDSALYFCASSVASGTEAFFGQGTRLTVV.

The rearrangement joins TRBV6-1 to TRBJ2-7; 14 bases are a match to TRBD2. V gave up 6 bases and J gave up 9 bases; unmatched junction bases: 10. In germline, CDR1 is MNHNS, CDR2 SASEGT. The CDR3 contains 15 residues. CDR3 nucleotide sequence: TGTGCCAGCAGCCCACGGACTAGCGGGAGGAAGGCGCAGTACTTC. Translating it yields CASSPRTSGRKAQYF.

This chain joins TRBV29-1 and TRBJ2-7; 7 bases match TRBD1. Germline CDR1 reads SQVTM; CDR2 reads ANQGSEA. Germline trimming cut 4 bases from V and 0 bases from J; bases unmatched to any gene: 6. The CDR3 runs to 14 residues. CDR3 DNA sequence: TGCAGCGTTGTTATAGGGGGCGACTCCTACGAGCAGTACTTC. This translates into CSVVIGGDSYEQYF.

This clone was seen only once. The CDR3 is CAISESWGEQQPQHF. CDR3 nucleotides: TGTGCCATCAGTGAGTCATGGGGCGAGCAGCAGCCCCAGCATTTT. This rearrangement joins TRBV10-3 to TRBJ1-5; D is perhaps TRBD1 (5 bases). The ends were cut back, 0 bases at V and 7 bases at J, with 13 bases in the middle. The CDR3 sequence is 15 residues long. Per germline, CDR1 ENHRY and CDR2 SYGVKD.

V gene TRBV2 combines with J gene TRBJ1-5, with D tentatively TRBD1 (5 bases). The CDR3 totals 16 residues. Trimming left V 6 bases short and J 4 bases short, with 19 bases between. CDR1 SNHLY and CDR2 FYNNEI come from the germline V gene. CDR3 amino acids: CASRGGGSEANQPQHF. CDR3 nucleotide sequence: TGTGCCAGCAGGGGGGGTGGTTCCGAGGCAAATCAGCCCCAGCATTTT. The complete variable domain, with remaining parts taken from reference TRBV2 and TRBJ1-5, reads EPEVTQTPSHQVTQMGQEVILRCVPISNHLYFYWYRQILGQKVEFLVSFYNNEISEKSEIFDDQFSVERPDGSNFTLKIRSTKLEDSAMYFCASRGGGSEANQPQHFGDGTRLSIL.

This chain uses TRBV7-2 with TRBJ2-1; perhaps TRBD1 as D (6 bases). The CDR3 is 12 amino acids. Looked up from germline, CDR1 is SGHTA and CDR2 is FQGNSA. V was cut by 5 bases and J by 7 bases, with 9 bases left in between. The CDR3 coding sequence is TGTGCCAGCAGCCAGGGGTGGAATGAGCAGTTCTTC. The encoded protein is CASSQGWNEQFF.

As concerns this clone: Its ends do not fully match the called genes, so a read error is possible. This sequence joins TRBV7-9 and TRBJ2-4; 9 bases fit TRBD2. Germline-derived CDR1 and CDR2 are SEHNR and FQNEAQ (reference sequence). CDR3 length: 15 residues. The DNA of the CDR3 is TGTTCCAGCAGCTTAGCGGGAGTTGGAAAAAACATTCAGTACTTC. This encodes CSSSLAGVGKNIQYF.